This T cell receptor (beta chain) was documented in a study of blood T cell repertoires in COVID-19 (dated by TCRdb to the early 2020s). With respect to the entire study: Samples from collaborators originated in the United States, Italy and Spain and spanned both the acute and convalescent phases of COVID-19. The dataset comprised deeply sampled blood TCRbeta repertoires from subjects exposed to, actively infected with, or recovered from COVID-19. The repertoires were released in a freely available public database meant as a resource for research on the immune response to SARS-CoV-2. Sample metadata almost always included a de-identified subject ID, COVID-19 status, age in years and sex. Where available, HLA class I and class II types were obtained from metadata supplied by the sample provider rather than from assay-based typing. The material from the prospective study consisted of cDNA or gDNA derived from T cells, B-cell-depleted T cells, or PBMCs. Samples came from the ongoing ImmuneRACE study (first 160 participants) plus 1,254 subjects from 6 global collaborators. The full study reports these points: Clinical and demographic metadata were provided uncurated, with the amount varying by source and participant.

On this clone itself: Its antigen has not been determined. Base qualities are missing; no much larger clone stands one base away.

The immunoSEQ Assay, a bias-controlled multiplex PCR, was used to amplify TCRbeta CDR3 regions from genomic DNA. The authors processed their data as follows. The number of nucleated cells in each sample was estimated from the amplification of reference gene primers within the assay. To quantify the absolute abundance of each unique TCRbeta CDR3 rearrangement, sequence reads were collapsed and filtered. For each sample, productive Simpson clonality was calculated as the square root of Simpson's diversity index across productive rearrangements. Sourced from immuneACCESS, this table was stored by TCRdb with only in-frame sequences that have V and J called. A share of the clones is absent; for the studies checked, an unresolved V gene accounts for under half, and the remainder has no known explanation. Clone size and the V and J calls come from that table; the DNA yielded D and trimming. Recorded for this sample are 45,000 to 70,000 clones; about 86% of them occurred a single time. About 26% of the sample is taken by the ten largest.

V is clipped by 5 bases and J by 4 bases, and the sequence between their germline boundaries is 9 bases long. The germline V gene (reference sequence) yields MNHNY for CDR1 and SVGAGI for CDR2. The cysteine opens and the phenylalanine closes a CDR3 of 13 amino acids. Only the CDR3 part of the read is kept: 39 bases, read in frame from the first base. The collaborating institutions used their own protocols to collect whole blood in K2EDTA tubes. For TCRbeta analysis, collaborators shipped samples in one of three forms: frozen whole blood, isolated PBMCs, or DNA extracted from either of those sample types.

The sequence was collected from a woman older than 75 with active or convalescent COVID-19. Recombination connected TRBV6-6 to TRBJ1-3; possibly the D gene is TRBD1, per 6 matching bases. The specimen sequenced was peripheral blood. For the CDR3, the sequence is CASSTGYGNTIYF. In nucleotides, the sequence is TGTGCCAGCAGTACAGGGTACGGAAACACCATATATTTT.